This T cell receptor beta chain was recorded in a study of cytomegalovirus exposure and HLA in healthy donors. This clone was counted only a few times. Its matching antigen is unknown. The primer mix had 60 Vbeta and 13 Jbeta primers. Profiled with immunoSEQ multiplex PCR; TCRdb holds only in-frame clones, not every one. Seen here are around 130,000 clones, 61% observed once, and the top ten hold about 1.8%. Notes on the study in general: The study recorded fewer than 200 TCR beta chains that were cytomegalovirus-associated. Many donors shared some public TCRs, even though most TCR sequences were rare. Later analysis found that TCR beta chains associated with HLA were more clonally expanded than other, equally common chains. Differences between HLA loci emerged in a later analysis of TCR association rates, with DRB1 most and HLA-C fewest.

V lost 2 bases, J lost 2 bases, and 8 bases lay in between. Germline assignment: CDR1 SGHDT and CDR2 YYEEEE. This CDR3 comprises 14 residues. This receptor was identified in a male donor in good health and CMV-seronegative. The rearrangement uses TRBV5-6 and TRBJ1-3; D call uncertain. Sequencing was carried out using PBMCs. The CDR3 DNA reads TGTGCCAGCAGCTTTCTGGGCACTGGAAACACCATATATTTT. Translated, it gives CASSFLGTGNTIYF.